This T cell receptor beta chain was identified in a study of Tregs in tolerant kidney transplant recipients. Repertoires were generated with immunoSEQ multiplex PCR, while TCRdb's copy carries only in-frame clones and drops some. Found here are more than 60,000 clones, 70% to 90% of them singletons; the top ten hold about 2.1%. Study conclusions and caveats: No direct test of biological reproducibility was done here. The most relevant donor-specific Treg TCRbeta repertoire apparently came from expansion with activated donor B cells.

Germline V gene data show CDR1 as MNHEY and CDR2 as SVGAGI. Trimming removed 2 bases at V and 4 bases at J, with 8 bases between. CDR3 length equals 13 residues. As to this clone: Its antigen remains unknown.

The chain combines TRBV6-5 with TRBJ1-1, with D unresolved. The clonotype was recovered from a human donor who received a combined kidney and bone marrow transplant. The sample was Tregs from blood, taken before the transplant. The CDR3 reads CASSYTWGTEAFF. DNA for the CDR3: TGTGCCAGCAGTTACACTTGGGGCACTGAAGCTTTCTTT.